This T cell receptor beta chain was obtained from a study of PD-1 blockade in classical Hodgkin lymphoma. Overall study context: Nivolumab was administered to patients intravenously at 3 mg/kg every 2 weeks. Points from the study as a whole: Complete responders possessed baseline diversity comparable to newly diagnosed patients. What drove the repertoire differences, possibly disease activity or prior therapy, has not been defined. Lower baseline TCR diversity was reported for newly diagnosed patients than for healthy donors.

The data were produced by immunoSEQ multiplex PCR, yet TCRdb's version contains in-frame clones alone and is incomplete. The sample carries 100,000 or so clones, 89% recorded once. The time point denotes: cycle 4 day 1 (C4D1), after six to seven weeks of nivolumab. Relapse was seen in all patients after autologous stem cell transplantation, and brentuximab vedotin exposure was variable. As to this clone: No antigen is known for it.

Germline CDR1 reads MNHEY; CDR2 reads SVGAGI. This CDR3 comprises 14 residues. V dropped 6 bases and J dropped 1 base, with 12 bases sitting between them. The chain joins TRBV6-5 to TRBJ2-5; D possibly corresponds to TRBD2 (6 bases). The source is a human donor with classical Hodgkin lymphoma. The sequencing used peripheral blood mononuclear cells (PBMCs), collected before the fourth cycle of nivolumab. As DNA, the CDR3 is TGTGCCAGCAGATCCCCGGGGGTCCAAGAGACCCAGTACTTC. Residues: CASRSPGVQETQYF.